The 14 T cell receptor beta chains given below trace back to one sample, sequenced in a study of shared clonotypes between healthy human individuals. This table comes from immunoSEQ multiplex PCR, and its TCRdb copy is limited to in-frame clones, with some not included. The sample consists of 400,000 to 500,000 clones, over 60% of them appearing once. Sequencing was carried out using PBMCs. These receptors originate from a middle-aged woman in good health. Some clones in this sample may be carry-over from other donors' samples.

This clone has a single count. The CDR3 loop is CASQIGGYYGYTF. For the CDR3, the DNA is TGTGCCAGCCAAATCGGGGGATACTATGGCTACACCTTC. J is TRBJ1-2 and V is TRBV28, with a weak D call TRBD1 (5 bases). This CDR3 contains 13 residues. V was shortened by 8 bases and J by 3 bases, with 13 bases between the two germline ends. Germline CDR1 MDHEN, CDR2 SYDVKM.

Here the CDR3 DNA reads TGCGCCAGCAGTGAGTCGGGTCGGGTCGCAGATACGCAGTATTTT. It specifies CASSESGRVADTQYF. The genes are TRBV10-1 and TRBJ2-3; D gene unclear. V lost 0 bases, J lost 4 bases, and 11 bases lay in between. The CDR3 is 15 amino acids. Germline V gene sequence: CDR1 WNHNN, CDR2 SYGVQD (reference sequence).

The rearrangement joins TRBV5-1 to TRBJ2-7, with D maybe TRBD1 (7 bases). The CDR3 contains 16 residues. Trimming shortened V by 0 bases and J by 4 bases, and 17 bases separated the two germline ends. CDR1 and CDR2 from the germline V gene are SGHRS and YFSETQ. CDR3 in DNA: TGCGCCAGCAGCTTGGAGGGCCAACAGGGGAGGTACGAGCAGTACTTC. It specifies CASSLEGQQGRYEQYF.

The V and J genes are TRBV2 and TRBJ1-4, with a weak D call TRBD1 (6 bases). Germline V gene lookup returns CDR1 SNHLY and CDR2 FYNNEI. Trimming shortened V by 6 bases and J by 4 bases, and 12 bases separated the two germline ends. The CDR3 is made up of 14 amino acids. In nucleotides, the CDR3 is TGTGCCAGCAGGGACAGCGAGGGTAATGAAAAACTGTTTTTT. Its translation: CASRDSEGNEKLFF.

The chain uses TRBV7-3 and TRBJ2-7; TRBD2 aligns across 8 bases. Trimming cost V 5 bases and J 4 bases; bases outside gene matches: 7. In germline, CDR1 is SGHTA, CDR2 FQGTGA. The CDR3 sequence is 14 residues long. The CDR3 here is CASSRGAGDYEQYF. In nucleotides, the CDR3 is TGTGCCAGCAGCCGGGGAGCGGGAGATTACGAGCAGTACTTC.

Comments on this clone: With a much larger clone just one base away, this may be a read error. This sequence joins TRBV2 and TRBJ2-6; D is unresolved. The CDR3 extends over 13 amino acids. The germline gives CDR1 SNHLY, CDR2 FYNNEI. Trimming removed 6 bases from V and 2 bases from J, with 5 bases in between. CDR3 in DNA: TGTGCCAGCAGCCCCCCTGGGGCCAACGTCCTGACTTTC. Its protein is CASSPPGANVLTF.

V gene TRBV4-1 combines with J gene TRBJ2-1; D gene ambiguous. Per germline, CDR1 MGHRA and CDR2 YSYEKL. The germline V and J ends were trimmed by 0 bases and 4 bases, with 10 bases remaining between them. The CDR3 consists of 15 residues. The CDR3 is CASSQDWSRYNEQFF. CDR3 DNA sequence: TGCGCCAGCAGCCAAGATTGGAGTAGATACAATGAGCAGTTCTTC.

Concerning this clone itself: A read error is likely here: a far larger clone is one base away. The rearrangement joins TRBV19 to TRBJ2-2, with a weak D call TRBD1 (6 bases). There are 16 residues in the CDR3. Germline CDR1 and CDR2: LNHDA and SQIVND (reference sequence). The CDR3 is CTSSTPGHVGTGELFF. Written as DNA, the CDR3 is TGTACCAGTAGTACCCCGGGACATGTCGGCACCGGGGAGCTGTTTTTT.

The V and J genes are TRBV5-1 and TRBJ2-1; D unresolved. The germline CDR1 and CDR2 sequences are SGHRS and YFSETQ. There are 14 residues in the CDR3. V was trimmed by 0 bases and J by 6 bases, leaving 10 bases between them. The CDR3, as DNA: TGCGCCAGCAGCTTGGAGGTAGGCCTCAATGAGCAGTTCTTC. Its protein is CASSLEVGLNEQFF.

Only one count was recorded for this clone. This sequence may be a read error, since a much larger clone differs from it by one base. The V gene is TRBV30, the J gene TRBJ2-7, with D maybe TRBD2 (6 bases). The length of the CDR3 is 13 residues. CDR1 is GTSNPN, CDR2 SVGIG, per germline (reference sequence). V lost 8 bases and J lost 4, with 18 bases in between. The CDR3 coding sequence is TGTGCCCGTGGCGGCGGGACGGTGTACGAGCAGTACTTC. Translating gives CARGGGTVYEQYF.

The CDR3 sequence: CASSLIVAGGGETQYF. For the CDR3, the DNA is TGCGCCAGCAGCTTGATTGTAGCGGGAGGGGGAGAGACCCAGTACTTC. V gene TRBV5-1 combines with J gene TRBJ2-5; 11 nucleotides agree with TRBD2. Germline V lookup: CDR1 SGHRS, CDR2 YFSETQ. V shed 1 base and J 4 bases; nucleotides not matched to a gene: 6. The CDR3 length is 16 residues. The whole variable domain, remainder taken from reference TRBV5-1 and TRBJ2-5, is KAGVTQTPRYLIKTRGQQVTLSCSPISGHRSVSWYQQTPGQGLQFLFEYFSETQRNKGNFPGRFSGRQFSNSRSEMNVSTLELGDSALYLCASSLIVAGGGETQYFGPGTRLLVL.

The CDR3 bases are TGCGCCAGCAGCTCGGCTAGCGGGAAAGAGACCCAGTACTTC. It yields the protein CASSSASGKETQYF. The gene calls are TRBV5-1 and TRBJ2-5, with 9 bases lining up with TRBD2. CDR1 is SGHRS, CDR2 YFSETQ, per germline. This CDR3 spans 14 amino acids. The ends lost 3 bases at V and 3 bases at J; junction bases unmatched: 3. Combining the CDR3 with reference TRBV5-1 and TRBJ2-5 gives the whole variable domain KAGVTQTPRYLIKTRGQQVTLSCSPISGHRSVSWYQQTPGQGLQFLFEYFSETQRNKGNFPGRFSGRQFSNSRSEMNVSTLELGDSALYLCASSSASGKETQYFGPGTRLLVL.

The chain employs TRBV10-2 and TRBJ2-7; D gene ambiguous. CDR1 and CDR2 from the germline V gene are WSHSY and SAAADI. This CDR3 has 12 residues. The ends were cut back, 2 bases at V and 4 bases at J, with 6 bases in the middle. CDR3 sequence: CASSELNYEQYF. The CDR3 DNA sequence: TGCGCCAGCAGTGAGCTGAATTACGAGCAGTACTTC.

This clone was detected many times. The chain joins TRBV5-1 to TRBJ2-3; no reliable D call. V lost 4 bases, J lost 6 bases, and 9 bases lay in between. The CDR3 totals 12 residues. The germline CDR1 and CDR2 sequences are SGHRS and YFSETQ. The CDR3 is CASSASRDTQYF. CDR3 in DNA: TGCGCCAGCAGCGCCTCTAGGGATACGCAGTATTTT.